Listed below are T cell receptor beta chains from one sample, sequenced in a study of radiation and T cells in renal cell carcinoma. The table came from immunoSEQ multiplex PCR; TCRdb's copy has only in-frame clones and leaves some out. The sample consists of 150,000 or so clones, 87% of them appearing once. Sequences were derived from blood, sampled from a patient whose treatment included radiotherapy and nephrectomy. Every receptor here comes from a woman in her forties or fifties with renal cell carcinoma. Each CDR3 is given with its conserved first and last residue. Each record gives: V gene, J gene, CDR3 protein.

v_gene: TRBV15; j_gene: TRBJ1-4; CDR3aa: CATSRSPGTTNEKLFF
v_gene: TRBV4-3; j_gene: TRBJ2-2; CDR3aa: CASSLDIYGELFF
v_gene: TRBV9; j_gene: TRBJ1-1; CDR3aa: CASSVEGASTEAFF
v_gene: TRBV7-9; j_gene: TRBJ1-1; CDR3aa: CASSLAQLRGPEAFF
v_gene: TRBV7-9; j_gene: TRBJ2-7; CDR3aa: CASSLGSGSLAWYF
v_gene: TRBV2; j_gene: TRBJ1-3; CDR3aa: CASSDTATLRFGNTIYF
v_gene: TRBV7-2; j_gene: TRBJ2-2; CDR3aa: CASSWNRATGELFF
v_gene: TRBV15; j_gene: TRBJ1-2; CDR3aa: CATSRDEVFYGYTF
v_gene: TRBV6-1; j_gene: TRBJ2-2; CDR3aa: CASSDLLAGGPGELFF
v_gene: TRBV18; j_gene: TRBJ1-5; CDR3aa: CATTQGKNQPQHF
v_gene: TRBV18; j_gene: TRBJ2-7; CDR3aa: CASSLRDSTYEQYF
v_gene: TRBV7-9; j_gene: TRBJ1-6; CDR3aa: CASSPGGQKGSPLHF
v_gene: TRBV30; j_gene: TRBJ1-1; CDR3aa: CAWSPPYGMNTEAFF
v_gene: TRBV19; j_gene: TRBJ2-7; CDR3aa: CASSIATGESYEQYF
v_gene: TRBV7-3; j_gene: TRBJ2-2; CDR3aa: CASSLGIIVVHTGELFF
v_gene: TRBV29-1; j_gene: TRBJ2-7; CDR3aa: CSVVTLGMGYEQYF
v_gene: TRBV18; j_gene: TRBJ2-7; CDR3aa: CASSPMQDTTYEQYF
v_gene: TRBV6-6; j_gene: TRBJ1-4; CDR3aa: CASSYGGANEKLFF
v_gene: TRBV5-4; j_gene: TRBJ1-1; CDR3aa: CASSPGRTGTEAFF
v_gene: TRBV18; j_gene: TRBJ2-3; CDR3aa: CASSPSVSGTDTQYF
v_gene: TRBV6-5; j_gene: TRBJ1-5; CDR3aa: CASSYSRLYSNQPQHF
v_gene: TRBV9; j_gene: TRBJ2-1; CDR3aa: CASSVDLAEYNEQFF